The 16 T cell receptor beta chains listed next were all sequenced from one sample in a study of T-cell memory formation after mild COVID-19. TCRdb reprocessed the 5' RACE reads via MiXCR and lists one record per CDR3 protein. Found here are 25,000 to 35,000 distinct CDR3 sequences, around 7.2% of them singletons; the top ten hold roughly 13%. The sample taken for sequencing was PBMCs or a T cell subset sorted from them (not recorded which). Source of these receptors: an adult woman who had mild COVID-19 (a few samples of this study predate the infection). Cell type and time point are not known.

This clonotype was detected ten times or more. The V gene is TRBV18, the J gene TRBJ2-3; D remains ambiguous. V lost 3 bases to trimming and J lost 0 bases, with 10 bases between them. The CDR3 runs to 15 residues. Germline V CDR1 and CDR2: KGHSH, LQKENI. DNA of the CDR3: TGTGCCAGCTCACCCAACAGCCAAAGCACAGATACGCAGTATTTT. Its translation: CASSPNSQSTDTQYF.

This clonotype occurred many times. The genes are TRBV6-1 and TRBJ1-1; 10 bases agree with TRBD1. Trimming cost V 2 bases and J 1 base; bases outside gene matches: 4. CDR1 MNHNS and CDR2 SASEGT come from the germline V gene. CDR3 length equals 16 residues. The CDR3 DNA is TGTGCCAGCAGTGAAAGGGACAGGGGCGGGAACACTGAAGCTTTCTTT. Translating it yields CASSERDRGGNTEAFF.

This clonotype is labeled medium-sized. The chain employs TRBV6-6 and TRBJ2-5, with D hard to call. V lost 7 bases and J lost 3, with 6 bases in between. The CDR3 totals 11 residues. Per germline, CDR1 MNHNY and CDR2 SVGAGI (reference sequence). CDR3 sequence (DNA): TGTGCCAGCACTTCAAAAGAGACCCAGTACTTC. Translating it yields CASTSKETQYF.

This clonotype was seen many times. The J gene is TRBJ2-7, the V gene TRBV6-2 or TRBV6-3, with D uncertain. Trimming pared 5 bases from V and 1 base from J, leaving 18 bases between. The CDR3 consists of 16 residues. CDR1 and CDR2 (germline): MNHEY, SVGEGT. The CDR3 DNA reads TGTGCCAGCAGTCTCGGACGCGGATACCGTTCCTACGAGCAGTACTTC. It translates to CASSLGRGYRSYEQYF.

This clonotype was recorded many times. The V and J genes are TRBV20-1 and TRBJ1-1; no clear D gene. The V and J ends lost 0 bases and 0 bases respectively, with 8 bases between them. The V gene's germline CDR1 is DFQATT and CDR2 SNEGSKA (reference sequence). The CDR3 has 14 residues. CDR3 nucleotides: TGCAGTGCTAGAGACCCCGGGATGAACACTGAAGCTTTCTTT. This translates into CSARDPGMNTEAFF.

This clonotype was detected many times. The chain joins TRBV2 to TRBJ1-1, with 7 bases identical to TRBD1. The V segment lost 3 bases and the J segment 3 bases; nucleotides outside the gene matches: 7. CDR1 and CDR2 (germline): SNHLY, FYNNEI. CDR3 length: 15 residues. This CDR3 reads CASSEYRGSHTEAFF. CDR3 nucleotides: TGTGCCAGCAGTGAGTACAGGGGCTCCCACACTGAAGCTTTCTTT.

This clonotype was counted ten times or more. This chain joins TRBV30 and TRBJ1-4; D uncertain. CDR1 and CDR2 (germline): GTSNPN, SVGIG (reference sequence). The V gene lost 3 bases and the J gene lost 5 bases, with 4 bases spanning the gap. This CDR3 region has 11 residues. The CDR3 bases are TGTGCCTGGAGCGCAAATGAAAAACTGTTTTTT. Protein: CAWSANEKLFF.

This clonotype was seen at least ten times. The chain uses TRBV14 and TRBJ1-1; a weak D match, TRBD1 (5 bases). With 0 bases removed from V and 10 bases from J, the gap between germline ends came to 12 bases. The germline CDR1 and CDR2 sequences are SGHDN and FVKESK. This CDR3 spans 13 amino acids. The CDR3 coding sequence is TGTGCCAGCAGCCAAGATAGGGGACGCCGAGCTTTCTTT. This codes for CASSQDRGRRAFF.

This clonotype has more than one count but fewer than ten. The genes are TRBV19 and TRBJ2-1, with 13 bases matching TRBD2. With 1 base clipped from V and 8 bases from J, the junction kept 14 bases outside the gene matches. Germline V gene data show CDR1 as LNHDA and CDR2 as SQIVND (reference sequence). This CDR3 has 19 residues. CDR3 sequence (DNA): TGTGCCAGTAGTATAGCGAAACTAGCGGGGGGGCAGAATAGTCATGAGCAGTTCTTC. It specifies CASSIAKLAGGQNSHEQFF.

This clonotype was picked up many times. This rearrangement joins TRBV3-1 to TRBJ2-1; the match to TRBD2 covers 12 bases. The CDR3 spans 17 residues. Germline V gives CDR1 LGHDT, CDR2 YNNKEL (reference sequence). V gave up 0 bases and J gave up 8 bases; unmatched junction bases: 8. For the CDR3, the DNA is TGTGCCAGCAGCCAAGAGGGACTAGCGGGTTGGTGGGATGAGCAGTTCTTC. Encoded protein: CASSQEGLAGWWDEQFF.

This clonotype was counted ten times or more. The chain couples TRBV20-1 to TRBJ2-7, with 8 bases that match TRBD1. With 6 bases clipped from V and 5 bases from J, the junction kept 6 bases outside the gene matches. The germline CDR1 and CDR2 sequences are DFQATT and SNEGSKA (reference sequence). The CDR3 extends over 12 amino acids. CDR3 amino acids: CSAQKDRDEQYF. Here the CDR3 DNA reads TGCAGTGCACAAAAGGACAGGGACGAGCAGTACTTC.

This clonotype was recorded at least ten times. The chain uses TRBV14 and TRBJ2-7; 7 bases are shared with TRBD1. The CDR3 consists of 14 residues. V trimming: 6 bases; J trimming: 1 base; junction bases outside the gene matches: 6. Germline CDR1 reads SGHDN; CDR2 reads FVKESK. The CDR3 DNA is TGTGCCAGCAGGGAACAGGGGCGATCCTACGAGCAGTACTTC. Translated, it gives CASREQGRSYEQYF.

This clonotype was observed at least ten times. V usage is TRBV7-9 and J usage is TRBJ2-1; D uncertain. CDR3 length: 17 residues. CDR1 is SEHNR and CDR2 is FQNEAQ in the germline V gene (reference sequence). V lost 2 bases, J lost 0 bases, and 14 bases lay in between. CDR3 sequence (DNA): TGTGCCAGCAGCTTAAGAAGCGAACATAGCTCCTACAATGAGCAGTTCTTC. Its protein is CASSLRSEHSSYNEQFF.

Ten or more counts support this clonotype. One end of the junction varies from germline; a read error may be responsible. The J gene is TRBJ2-3, the V gene TRBV24-1; TRBD2 is a possible D gene (7 bases). This CDR3 has 15 residues. The germline V gene has CDR1 KGHDR and CDR2 SFDVKD. DNA of the CDR3: TGTGCCATCAGTGAGGGGGGGCAAGGCACAGATACGCAGTATTTT. Its protein product is CAISEGGQGTDTQYF.

This clonotype appeared many times. V gene TRBV20-1 combines with J gene TRBJ2-3; perhaps TRBD2 as D (5 bases). The CDR3 runs 15 residues. CDR1 is DFQATT and CDR2 is SNEGSKA in the germline V gene (reference sequence). Trimming cost V 0 bases and J 5 bases, with 15 bases left between them. CDR3 sequence reads: CSARDLERPIDTQYF. The CDR3 coding sequence is TGCAGTGCTAGAGATCTGGAGCGGCCAATAGATACGCAGTATTTT.

This clonotype was observed at least ten times. The chain combines TRBV19 with TRBJ2-6; maybe TRBD1 (5 bases). Trimming shortened V by 10 bases and J by 2 bases, and 15 bases separated the two germline ends. There are 15 residues in the CDR3. The germline V gene encodes CDR1 LNHDA and CDR2 SQIVND (reference sequence). The CDR3 DNA sequence: TGTGCCACCCATCAGGGTTCTCCTGGGGCCAACGTCCTGACTTTC. It translates to CATHQGSPGANVLTF.